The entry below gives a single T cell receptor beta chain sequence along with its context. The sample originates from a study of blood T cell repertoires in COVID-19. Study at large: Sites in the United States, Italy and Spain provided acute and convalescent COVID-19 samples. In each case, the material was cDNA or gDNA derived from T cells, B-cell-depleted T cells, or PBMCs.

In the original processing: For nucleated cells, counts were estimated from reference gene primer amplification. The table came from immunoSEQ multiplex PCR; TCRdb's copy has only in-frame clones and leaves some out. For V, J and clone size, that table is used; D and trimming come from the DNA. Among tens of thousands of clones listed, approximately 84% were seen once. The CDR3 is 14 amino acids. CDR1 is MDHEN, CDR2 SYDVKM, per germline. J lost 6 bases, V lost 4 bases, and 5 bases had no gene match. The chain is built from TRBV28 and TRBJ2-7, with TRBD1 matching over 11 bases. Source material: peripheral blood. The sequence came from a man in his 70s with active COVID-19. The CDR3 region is CASSWDRGFREQYF. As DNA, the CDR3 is TGTGCCAGCAGTTGGGACAGGGGGTTCCGCGAGCAGTACTTC.